The next 24 T cell receptor beta chains were all read from a single sample in a study of cytomegalovirus exposure and HLA in healthy donors. Use of 60 Vbeta and 13 Jbeta primers characterized the PCR. Profiling relied on immunoSEQ multiplex PCR, and the TCRdb table lists in-frame clones only, not all of them. The table has 150,000 to 200,000 clones, 65% to 90% seen once. Sequenced: PBMCs. Receptors originate from a human donor in good health.

This chain uses TRBV7-2 with TRBJ1-5; no clear D gene. The V end lost 1 base, the J end lost 6 bases, and 13 bases lay between the germline ends. This CDR3 has 15 residues. Germline loops: CDR1 SGHTA, CDR2 FQGNSA. DNA of the CDR3: TGTGCCAGCAGCTTAGAGGACGGACTTTCTCAGCCCCAGCATTTT. The encoded protein is CASSLEDGLSQPQHF.

This sequence joins TRBV11-1 and TRBJ2-7; 9 bases are a match to TRBD1. CDR1 and CDR2 (germline): SGHAT, FQDESV (reference sequence). The CDR3 runs 14 residues. Trimming cost V 6 bases and J 0 bases; bases outside gene matches: 3. The CDR3 region is CASRTGGNSYEQYF. The CDR3 DNA is TGTGCCAGCAGGACAGGGGGGAACTCCTACGAGCAGTACTTC. Filled out from reference TRBV11-1 and TRBJ2-7, the complete variable domain reads EAEVAQSPRYKITEKSQAVAFWCDPISGHATLYWYRQILGQGPELLVQFQDESVVDDSQLPKDRFSAERLKGVDSTLKIQPAELGDSAMYLCASRTGGNSYEQYFGPGTRLTVT.

The chain combines TRBV6-1 with TRBJ1-5, with D tentatively TRBD1 (5 bases). The CDR3 contains 13 residues. The germline V gene encodes CDR1 MNHNS and CDR2 SASEGT. V shed 5 bases and J shed 5 bases, with 10 bases lying between them. CDR3 sequence reads: CASSSEGDQPQHF. The CDR3 DNA is TGTGCCAGCAGTTCTGAAGGGGATCAGCCCCAGCATTTT.

The chain joins TRBV13 to TRBJ2-3; TRBD2 matches 11 bases. Germline CDR1 reads PRHDT; CDR2 reads FYEKMQ (reference sequence). Trimming at V came to 0 bases and at J to 1 base, leaving 0 bases not matched to a gene. This CDR3 spans 16 amino acids. This CDR3 reads CASSLGTSGGTDTQYF. CDR3 bases: TGTGCCAGCAGCTTAGGGACTAGCGGGGGCACAGATACGCAGTATTTT.

The chain employs TRBV6-6 and TRBJ1-1; D is perhaps TRBD1 (5 bases). The V gene lost 2 bases and the J gene lost 2 bases, with 9 bases spanning the gap. Germline V CDR1 and CDR2: MNHNY, SVGAGI (reference sequence). This CDR3 has 14 amino acids. The CDR3 coding sequence is TGTGCCAGCAGTTACGCCAGGGCAAACACTGAAGCTTTCTTT. It is translated as CASSYARANTEAFF.

The chain carries TRBV5-1 and TRBJ1-1; D gene unclear. The CDR3 loop spans 14 amino acids. Germline lookup yields CDR1 SGHRS and CDR2 YFSETQ. The ends were cut back, 0 bases at V and 1 base at J, with 7 bases in the middle. The CDR3 nucleotides read TGCGCCAGCAGCTTGGAGGGAGGGAACACTGAAGCTTTCTTT. It encodes CASSLEGGNTEAFF.

This chain connects TRBV18 to TRBJ2-1, with 14 positions matching TRBD2. V gave up 3 bases and J gave up 7 bases; unmatched junction bases: 5. The CDR3 extends over 16 amino acids. The V gene's germline CDR1 is KGHSH and CDR2 LQKENI. The CDR3 nucleotides are TGTGCCAGCTCACCGACTAGCGGGGGGGCCTTGAATGAGCAGTTCTTC. This gives the protein CASSPTSGGALNEQFF.

There are a few counts of this clone. The chain combines TRBV2 with TRBJ1-5; 10 bases align to TRBD1. J was trimmed by 2 bases and V by 8 bases; bases with no gene match: 0. The CDR3 has 13 residues. Germline assignment: CDR1 SNHLY and CDR2 FYNNEI. CDR3 protein: CASGTGGNQPQHF. CDR3 coding DNA: TGTGCCAGCGGGACAGGGGGCAATCAGCCCCAGCATTTT.

Written as DNA, the CDR3 is TGTGCCAGCAGCTTAGATCAGCGGGGTCCCCACAATGAGCAGTTCTTC. This codes for CASSLDQRGPHNEQFF. This chain uses TRBV11-3 with TRBJ2-1; 7 nucleotides match TRBD2. V lost 0 bases and J lost 5; bases outside the gene matches: 7. Germline loops: CDR1 SGHNT, CDR2 YENEEA. There are 16 residues in the CDR3.

This rearrangement joins TRBV10-2 to TRBJ2-7; D remains ambiguous. Germline assignment: CDR1 WSHSY and CDR2 SAAADI. The V end was cut by 2 bases, the J end by 2 bases, with 7 bases between. CDR3 length: 13 residues. The CDR3 reads CASSEGLTYEQYF. CDR3 sequence (DNA): TGCGCCAGCAGTGAGGGTCTAACCTACGAGCAGTACTTC.

The V call is TRBV18, the J call TRBJ1-4, with 8 bases fitting TRBD1. Germline CDR1 KGHSH, CDR2 LQKENI. V lost 2 bases and J lost 8; bases outside the gene matches: 4. The CDR3 extends over 14 amino acids. CDR3 nucleotides: TGTGCCAGCTCACCAGGGACAGGTGACGAAAAACTGTTTTTT. Its protein product is CASSPGTGDEKLFF.

The chain is built from TRBV6-5 and TRBJ1-2, with 8 bases lining up with TRBD1. The CDR3 runs 15 residues. Germline V gives CDR1 MNHEY, CDR2 SVGAGI. J lost 6 bases, V lost 2 bases, and 8 bases had no gene match. As DNA, the CDR3 is TGTGCCAGCAGTTACGGGGACAGGAGGGCCGATGGCTACACCTTC. Translation: CASSYGDRRADGYTF.

V gene TRBV5-1 combines with J gene TRBJ2-7; tentatively, D is TRBD1 (5 bases). Trimming removed 4 bases from V and 4 bases from J, with 18 bases in between. Germline V lookup: CDR1 SGHRS, CDR2 YFSETQ. This CDR3 contains 15 residues. The CDR3 loop reads CASSQTNQGKYEQYF. CDR3 in DNA: TGCGCCAGCAGCCAGACCAATCAGGGTAAATACGAGCAGTACTTC.

V and J are TRBV6-5 and TRBJ1-4; 8 positions agree with TRBD1. This CDR3 has 13 amino acids. Germline V gene lookup returns CDR1 MNHEY and CDR2 SVGAGI. The trim removed 5 bases at V and 7 bases at J, leaving 3 bases unmatched. The CDR3 bases are TGTGCCAGCAGTCGGACAGGGCGTGAAAAACTGTTTTTT. Its translation is CASSRTGREKLFF.

This chain connects TRBV6-6 to TRBJ2-5, with D tentatively TRBD1 (6 bases). The CDR3 runs to 14 residues. Germline CDR1 MNHNY, CDR2 SVGAGI (reference sequence). Trimming removed 4 bases at V and 2 bases at J, with 11 bases between. This CDR3 is CASSLDRSQETQYF. DNA of the CDR3: TGTGCCAGCAGTTTGGACAGATCTCAAGAGACCCAGTACTTC.

This clone was seen a handful of times. V usage is TRBV13 and J usage is TRBJ1-6; 8 bases are shared with TRBD1. CDR3 size: 16 residues. V lost 4 bases and J lost 6; bases outside the gene matches: 8. CDR1 is PRHDT, CDR2 FYEKMQ, per germline (reference sequence). The CDR3 DNA reads as TGTGCCAGCAGCTCATCTTTACAGGGGGTTAATTCACCCCTCCACTTT. Translating gives CASSSSLQGVNSPLHF.

The rearrangement uses TRBV9 and TRBJ1-2; 11 bases are shared with TRBD1. Germline CDR1 reads SGDLS; CDR2 reads YYNGEE. V shed 4 bases, J shed 8 bases, and the junction held 16 bases outside the gene matches. The CDR3 extends over 17 amino acids. The CDR3: CASSLNPGTGGSSGYTF. Written as DNA, the CDR3 is TGTGCCAGCAGCCTGAATCCCGGGACAGGGGGAAGCAGCGGCTACACCTTC.

The chain combines TRBV19 with TRBJ1-6; 7 nucleotides agree with TRBD1. J was trimmed by 11 bases and V by 4 bases; bases with no gene match: 11. This CDR3 spans 15 amino acids. Looked up from germline, CDR1 is LNHDA and CDR2 is SQIVND (reference sequence). The CDR3 bases are TGTGCCAGTAGTACAAACTGGGACAGTTTGGCACCCCTCCACTTT. It yields the protein CASSTNWDSLAPLHF.

This chain uses TRBV2 with TRBJ1-6; no clear D gene. V was cut by 4 bases and J by 7 bases, with 5 bases left in between. Germline CDR1 and CDR2: SNHLY and FYNNEI. The CDR3 totals 12 residues. The CDR3 nucleotides are TGTGCCAGCAGTGTCGGGAATTCACCCCTCCACTTT. Residues: CASSVGNSPLHF.

This chain uses TRBV19 with TRBJ2-7, with D perhaps TRBD2 (5 bases). The CDR3 covers 13 residues. The V and J ends lost 1 base and 5 bases respectively, with 9 bases between them. Germline V gives CDR1 LNHDA, CDR2 SQIVND (reference sequence). CDR3 nucleotide sequence: TGTGCCAGTAGTATAGGATCGAGGGACGAGCAGTACTTC. As protein: CASSIGSRDEQYF.

The V and J genes are TRBV30 and TRBJ1-5; TRBD1 aligns across 10 bases. Germline trimming cut 0 bases from V and 3 bases from J; bases unmatched to any gene: 8. The CDR3 is 17 amino acids. Germline V gene data show CDR1 as GTSNPN and CDR2 as SVGIG (reference sequence). The CDR3 sequence is CAWSVPDRGGNNQPQHF. DNA of the CDR3: TGTGCCTGGAGTGTCCCGGACAGGGGGGGAAACAATCAGCCCCAGCATTTT.

The chain has TRBV10-1 and TRBJ2-3; D is perhaps TRBD1 (6 bases). The germline V gene encodes CDR1 WNHNN and CDR2 SYGVQD (reference sequence). This CDR3 region has 14 residues. Trimming shortened V by 4 bases and J by 6 bases, and 14 bases separated the two germline ends. The CDR3 DNA reads TGCGCCAGCAGTGCTTCAACAGGGTTGGATACGCAGTATTTT. Its translation is CASSASTGLDTQYF.

The chain couples TRBV2 to TRBJ2-3, with a possible D match to TRBD2 (5 bases). The CDR3 loop spans 15 amino acids. Deletions cut 5 bases from V and 2 bases from J, with 14 bases between. Looked up from germline, CDR1 is SNHLY and CDR2 is FYNNEI. Written as DNA, the CDR3 is TGTGCCAGCAGTATAAACGGACTTCCCACAGATACGCAGTATTTT. Its translation: CASSINGLPTDTQYF.

The chain combines TRBV20-1 with TRBJ1-4; D gene unclear. The CDR3 is 10 residues long. Germline lookup yields CDR1 DFQATT and CDR2 SNEGSKA (reference sequence). Trimming cost V 4 bases and J 7 bases, with 4 bases left between them. The CDR3 sequence is CSANGEKLFF. The CDR3 region has the DNA TGCAGTGCTAACGGTGAAAAACTGTTTTTT.